This T cell receptor beta chain was recorded in a study of blood T cell repertoires in COVID-19. Study in general: Both acute and convalescent COVID-19 samples were obtained from the United States, Italy and Spain. PBMCs, B-cell-depleted T cells, or T cells were the source of the cDNA or gDNA that made up the material.

The CDR3 totals 21 residues. The V segment lost 3 bases and the J segment 7 bases; nucleotides outside the gene matches: 25. Germline V gene sequence: CDR1 KGHSH, CDR2 LQKENI. Per the study methods: Cell counts per sample came from amplifying reference gene primers. The data were produced by immunoSEQ multiplex PCR, yet TCRdb's version contains in-frame clones alone and is incomplete. The V and J calls and clone size are taken from that table; D and trimming were inferred from the DNA. The sample holds around 59,000 clones, about nine tenths seen once. The chain uses TRBV18 and TRBJ1-2, with 11 bases that match TRBD1. This receptor was obtained from a man aged 55 to 69 with acute or convalescent COVID-19. The sequenced sample consisted of peripheral blood. The DNA for the CDR3 is TGTGCCAGCTCACCCTTGAGACAGAGTGGGGACAGGGGGTCCGTCTATGGTGGCTACACCTTC. Protein: CASSPLRQSGDRGSVYGGYTF.